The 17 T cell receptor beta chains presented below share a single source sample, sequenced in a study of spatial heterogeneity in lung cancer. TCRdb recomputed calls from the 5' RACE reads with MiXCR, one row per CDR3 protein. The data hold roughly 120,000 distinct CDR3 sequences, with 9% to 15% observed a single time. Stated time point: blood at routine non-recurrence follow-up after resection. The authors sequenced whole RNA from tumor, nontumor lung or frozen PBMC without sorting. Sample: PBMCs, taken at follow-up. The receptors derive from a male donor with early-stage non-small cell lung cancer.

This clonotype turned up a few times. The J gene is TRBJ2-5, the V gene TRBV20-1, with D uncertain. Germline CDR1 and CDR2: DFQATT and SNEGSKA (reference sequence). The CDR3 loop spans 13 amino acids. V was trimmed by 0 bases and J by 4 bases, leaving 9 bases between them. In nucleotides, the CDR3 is TGCAGTGCTAGAGAGCCGGTCCGAGAGACCCAGTACTTC. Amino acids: CSAREPVRETQYF.

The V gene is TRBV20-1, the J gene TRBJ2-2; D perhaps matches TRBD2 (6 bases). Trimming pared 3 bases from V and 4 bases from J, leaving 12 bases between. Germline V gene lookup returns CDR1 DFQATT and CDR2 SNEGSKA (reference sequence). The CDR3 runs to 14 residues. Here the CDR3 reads CSASQGGGTGELFF. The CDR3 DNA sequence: TGCAGTGCTAGTCAGGGAGGCGGCACCGGGGAGCTGTTTTTT.

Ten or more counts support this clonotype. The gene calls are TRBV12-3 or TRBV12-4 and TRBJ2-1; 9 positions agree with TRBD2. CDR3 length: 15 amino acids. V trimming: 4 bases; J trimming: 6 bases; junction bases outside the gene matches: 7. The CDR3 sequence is CASSSRGGGFNEQFF. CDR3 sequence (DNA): TGTGCCAGCAGTTCGCGGGGGGGCGGTTTCAATGAGCAGTTCTTC.

The chain's CDR3 is CASAQEPYSNQPQHF. The CDR3 DNA reads TGTGCCAGTGCTCAGGAACCATATAGCAATCAGCCCCAGCATTTT. This chain uses TRBV19 with TRBJ1-5; D not resolved. Germline V gene sequence: CDR1 LNHDA, CDR2 SQIVND (reference sequence). This CDR3 region has 15 residues. V lost 8 bases to trimming and J lost 0 bases, with 14 bases between them.

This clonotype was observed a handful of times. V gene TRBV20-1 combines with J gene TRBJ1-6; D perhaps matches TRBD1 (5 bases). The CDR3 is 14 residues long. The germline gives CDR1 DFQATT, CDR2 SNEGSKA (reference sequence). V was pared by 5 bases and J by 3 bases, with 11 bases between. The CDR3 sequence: CSAQGSFYNSPLHF. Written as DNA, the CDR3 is TGCAGTGCTCAGGGTTCCTTCTATAATTCACCCCTCCACTTT.

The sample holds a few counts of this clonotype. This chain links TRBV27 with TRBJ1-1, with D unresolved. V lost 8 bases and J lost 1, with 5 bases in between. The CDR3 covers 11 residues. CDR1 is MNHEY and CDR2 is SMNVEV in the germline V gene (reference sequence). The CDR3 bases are TGTGCCAGCCGACAGAACACTGAAGCTTTCTTT. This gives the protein CASRQNTEAFF.

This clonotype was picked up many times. CDR3 nucleotide sequence: TGCAGTGCTATTCCAGGGGGCAAACGTTCACCCCTCCACTTT. Translating gives CSAIPGGKRSPLHF. The V and J genes are TRBV20-1 and TRBJ1-6, with 8 bases matching TRBD1. This CDR3 has 14 residues. Per germline, CDR1 DFQATT and CDR2 SNEGSKA (reference sequence). V shed 4 bases, J shed 9 bases, and the junction held 8 bases outside the gene matches.

CDR3 loop: CASSPDRAFGTQYF. CDR3 DNA: TGTGCCAGCAGTCCCGACAGGGCGTTCGGGACCCAGTACTTC. This chain joins TRBV7-2 and TRBJ2-5; the match to TRBD1 covers 7 bases. Germline-derived CDR1 and CDR2 are SGHTA and FQGNSA. The length of the CDR3 is 14 residues. Trimming at V came to 6 bases and at J to 7 bases, leaving 11 bases not matched to a gene.

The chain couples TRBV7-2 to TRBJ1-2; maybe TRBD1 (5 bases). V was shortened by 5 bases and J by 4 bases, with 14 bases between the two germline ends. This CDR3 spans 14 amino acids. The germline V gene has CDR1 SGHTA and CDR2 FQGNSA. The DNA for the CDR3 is TGTGCCAGCAGCCCACAGGCGGGTACCTATGGCTACACCTTC. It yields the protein CASSPQAGTYGYTF.

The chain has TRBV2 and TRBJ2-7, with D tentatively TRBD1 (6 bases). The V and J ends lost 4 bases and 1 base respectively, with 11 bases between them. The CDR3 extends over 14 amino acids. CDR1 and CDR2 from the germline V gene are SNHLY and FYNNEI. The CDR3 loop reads CASSAGRGSYEQYF. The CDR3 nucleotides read TGTGCCAGCAGTGCTGGCAGGGGATCCTACGAGCAGTACTTC.

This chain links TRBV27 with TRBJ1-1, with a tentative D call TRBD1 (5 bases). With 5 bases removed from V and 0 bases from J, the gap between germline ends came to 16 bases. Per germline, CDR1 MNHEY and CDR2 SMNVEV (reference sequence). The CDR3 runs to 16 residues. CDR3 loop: CASSPGDRIMNTEAFF. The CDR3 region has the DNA TGTGCCAGCAGTCCGGGGGATAGGATAATGAACACTGAAGCTTTCTTT.

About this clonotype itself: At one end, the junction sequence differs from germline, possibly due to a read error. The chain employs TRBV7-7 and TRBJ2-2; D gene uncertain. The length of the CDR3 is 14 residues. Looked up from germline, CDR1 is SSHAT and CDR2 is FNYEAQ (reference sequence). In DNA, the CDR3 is TGTGCTAGCAGCTTTTTTCCAGACACCGGGGAGCTGTTTTTT. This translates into CASSFFPDTGELFF. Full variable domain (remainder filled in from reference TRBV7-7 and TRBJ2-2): GAGVSQSPRYKVTKRGQDVTLRCDPISSHATLYWYQQALGQGPEFLTYFNYEAQPDKSGLPSDRFSAERPEGSISTLTIQRTEQRDSAMYRCASSFFPDTGELFFGEGSRLTVL.

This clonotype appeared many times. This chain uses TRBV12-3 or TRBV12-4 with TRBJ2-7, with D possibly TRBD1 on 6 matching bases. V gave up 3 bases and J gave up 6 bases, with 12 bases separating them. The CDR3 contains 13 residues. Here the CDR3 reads CASSFQGFTEQYF. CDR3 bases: TGTGCCAGCAGTTTTCAGGGGTTCACCGAGCAGTACTTC.

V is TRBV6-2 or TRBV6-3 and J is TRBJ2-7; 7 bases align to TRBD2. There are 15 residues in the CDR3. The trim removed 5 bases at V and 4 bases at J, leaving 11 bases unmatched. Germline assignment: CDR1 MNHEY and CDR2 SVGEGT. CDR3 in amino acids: CASSPRWEGRYEQYF. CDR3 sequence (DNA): TGTGCCAGCAGTCCCCGTTGGGAGGGTCGATACGAGCAGTACTTC.

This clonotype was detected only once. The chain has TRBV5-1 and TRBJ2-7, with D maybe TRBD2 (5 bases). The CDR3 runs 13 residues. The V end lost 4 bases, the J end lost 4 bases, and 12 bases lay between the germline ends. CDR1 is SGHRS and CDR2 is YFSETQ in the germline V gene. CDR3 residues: CASSAGGSYEQYF. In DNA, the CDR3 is TGCGCCAGCAGCGCCGGAGGCTCTTACGAGCAGTACTTC.

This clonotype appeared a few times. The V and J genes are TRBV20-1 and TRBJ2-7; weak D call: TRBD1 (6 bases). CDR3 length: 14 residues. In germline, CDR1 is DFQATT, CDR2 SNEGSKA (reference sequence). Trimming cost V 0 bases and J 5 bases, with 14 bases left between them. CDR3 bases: TGCAGTGCTAGAGACTGGGGGACATTCGACGAGCAGTACTTC. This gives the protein CSARDWGTFDEQYF.

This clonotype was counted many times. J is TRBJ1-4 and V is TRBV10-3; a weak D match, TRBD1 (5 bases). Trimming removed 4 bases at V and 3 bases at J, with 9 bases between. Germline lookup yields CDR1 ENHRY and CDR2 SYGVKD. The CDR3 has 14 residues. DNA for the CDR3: TGTGCCATCAGTGCAGGGAGCCCTAATGAAAAACTGTTTTTT. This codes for CAISAGSPNEKLFF.